The 9 T cell receptor beta chains in this list originate from one sample, sequenced in a study of blood T cell repertoires in COVID-19. Sequenced by immunoSEQ multiplex PCR; TCRdb stores in-frame clones only, minus some. The repertoire holds under 60,000 clones, over 80% seen once, with about a tenth in the top ten. Input material: peripheral blood. These receptors were collected from a man aged 30 to 39 with COVID-19, enrolled during active disease.

J is TRBJ2-7 and V is TRBV7-9; 8 bases are a match to TRBD2. Per the germline V gene, CDR1 is SEHNR and CDR2 is FQNEAQ (reference sequence). With V trimmed by 1 base and J by 4 bases, 15 bases remained unmatched. The CDR3 contains 18 residues. The CDR3 loop is CASSLDTSGTPFYYEQYF. The DNA for the CDR3 is TGTGCCAGCAGCTTAGATACTAGCGGAACCCCTTTCTATTACGAGCAGTACTTC. The full variable domain, completed using reference TRBV7-9 and TRBJ2-7, is DTGVSQNPRHKITKRGQNVTFRCDPISEHNRLYWYRQTLGQGPEFLTYFQNEAQLEKSRLLSDRFSAERPKGSFSTLEIQRTEQGDSAMYLCASSLDTSGTPFYYEQYFGPGTRLTVT.

This chain connects TRBV5-1 to TRBJ2-5; 9 nucleotides line up with TRBD2. CDR1 is SGHRS and CDR2 is YFSETQ in the germline V gene. The CDR3 totals 16 residues. The junction had 5 bases not matched to a gene; V was cut back by 0 bases and J by 2 bases. This chain's CDR3 is CASSLDISGRQETQYF. Written as DNA, the CDR3 is TGCGCCAGCAGCTTGGACATTAGCGGGAGACAAGAGACCCAGTACTTC.

The J gene is TRBJ1-1, the V gene TRBV11-1; TRBD1 matches 7 bases. Germline V gives CDR1 SGHAT, CDR2 FQDESV (reference sequence). J gave up 5 bases and V 2 bases, and 5 bases lay outside the gene matches. The CDR3 totals 14 residues. CDR3 region: CASSLSRQGTEAFF. The DNA of the CDR3 is TGTGCCAGCAGCTTATCCCGACAGGGTACTGAAGCTTTCTTT.

The chain combines TRBV27 with TRBJ2-2; 7 nucleotides agree with TRBD2. This CDR3 is built from 15 residues. The ends lost 7 bases at V and 5 bases at J; junction bases unmatched: 10. Germline V lookup: CDR1 MNHEY, CDR2 SMNVEV (reference sequence). The CDR3 DNA reads TGTGCCAGCAAAGGCCCGGGAGGAAAAACCGGGGAGCTGTTTTTT. It codes for CASKGPGGKTGELFF.

This clone was recorded only once. The CDR3 sequence is CASTLLAGGLEQFF. As DNA, the CDR3 is TGCGCCAGCACCCTCTTAGCGGGAGGACTTGAGCAGTTCTTC. The rearrangement uses TRBV10-2 and TRBJ2-1, with 10 bases aligning to TRBD2. Trimming took 7 bases from V and 9 from J; bases not matched to a gene: 9. Germline V gives CDR1 WSHSY, CDR2 SAAADI. The CDR3 spans 14 residues.

V is TRBV3-1 (or the pseudogene TRBV3-2) and J is TRBJ1-4; 9 nucleotides align to TRBD1. V dropped 3 bases and J dropped 5; count of bases not matched to a gene: 4. Germline V gene lookup returns CDR1 LGHDT and CDR2 YNNKEL (reference sequence). This CDR3 is 15 amino acids long. The CDR3 reads CASSQAGTGNEKLFF. CDR3 DNA sequence: TGTGCCAGCAGCCAGGCCGGGACAGGGAATGAAAAACTGTTTTTT.

The chain couples TRBV10-3 to TRBJ1-2, with 8 bases that match TRBD1. CDR1 is ENHRY, CDR2 SYGVKD, per germline. The ends lost 5 bases at V and 8 bases at J; junction bases unmatched: 10. The CDR3 totals 14 residues. CDR3 in amino acids: CAISPGQGSRGYTF. The CDR3 nucleotides read TGTGCCATCAGTCCCGGACAGGGAAGTCGAGGCTACACCTTC.

The chain combines TRBV29-1 with TRBJ1-2; D not certain. The germline V gene has CDR1 SQVTM and CDR2 ANQGSEA. The CDR3 sequence is 11 residues long. Trimming stripped 7 bases from V and 5 bases from J, with 11 bases between. CDR3 nucleotide sequence: TGCAGCGGAATAGTGGAGTATGGCTACACCTTC. It is translated as CSGIVEYGYTF. The full variable domain, its missing parts supplied by reference TRBV29-1 and TRBJ1-2, is SAVISQKPSRDICQRGTSLTIQCQVDSQVTMMFWYRQQPGQSLTLIATANQGSEATYESGFVIDKFPISRPNLTFSTLTVSNMSPEDSSIYLCSGIVEYGYTFGSGTRLTVV.

This sequence joins TRBV6-5 and TRBJ1-2; D is unclear. Germline CDR1 reads MNHEY; CDR2 reads SVGAGI. The V and J ends lost 4 bases and 1 base respectively, with 13 bases between them. The length of the CDR3 is 15 residues. CDR3 nucleotides: TGTGCCAGCAGTTTACGTTCCTACCTTAACTATGGCTACACCTTC. The encoded protein is CASSLRSYLNYGYTF.